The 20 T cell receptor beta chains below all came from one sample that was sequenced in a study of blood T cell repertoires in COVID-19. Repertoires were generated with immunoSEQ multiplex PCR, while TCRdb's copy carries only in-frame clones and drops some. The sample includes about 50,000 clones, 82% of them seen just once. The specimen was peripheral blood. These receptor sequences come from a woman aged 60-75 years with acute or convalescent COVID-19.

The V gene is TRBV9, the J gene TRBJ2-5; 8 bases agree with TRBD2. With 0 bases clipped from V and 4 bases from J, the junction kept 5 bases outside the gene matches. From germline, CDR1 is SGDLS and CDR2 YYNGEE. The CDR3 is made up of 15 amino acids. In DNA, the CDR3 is TGTGCCAGCAGCGTAGCGGGAGGGCTCGGAGAGACCCAGTACTTC. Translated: CASSVAGGLGETQYF.

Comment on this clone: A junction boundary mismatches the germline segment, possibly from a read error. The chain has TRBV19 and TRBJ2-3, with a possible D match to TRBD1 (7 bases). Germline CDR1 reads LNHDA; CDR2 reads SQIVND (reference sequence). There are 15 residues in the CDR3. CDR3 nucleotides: TGCGCCAGTAGTAGCTCAGGGGGGAGCACAGATACGCAGTATTTT. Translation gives CASSSSGGSTDTQYF.

The CDR3: CASSGGQSYEQYF. The DNA of the CDR3 is TGTGCCAGCAGCGGGGGACAGTCCTACGAGCAGTACTTC. The rearrangement joins TRBV5-4 to TRBJ2-7; 7 positions match TRBD1. The CDR3 loop spans 13 amino acids. The V gene end was trimmed by 4 bases and the J gene end by 1 base; junction bases not matched to a gene: 2. Germline CDR1 and CDR2: SGHNT and YYREEE (reference sequence).

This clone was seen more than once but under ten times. The CDR3 is CASSARGLGTDTQYF. The CDR3 nucleotides are TGTGCCAGCAGCGCCAGGGGGCTGGGCACAGATACGCAGTATTTT. The V gene is TRBV5-6, the J gene TRBJ2-3; 8 nucleotides agree with TRBD1. This CDR3 contains 15 residues. CDR1 SGHDT and CDR2 YYEEEE come from the germline V gene. Trimming took 4 bases from V and 1 from J; bases not matched to a gene: 5.

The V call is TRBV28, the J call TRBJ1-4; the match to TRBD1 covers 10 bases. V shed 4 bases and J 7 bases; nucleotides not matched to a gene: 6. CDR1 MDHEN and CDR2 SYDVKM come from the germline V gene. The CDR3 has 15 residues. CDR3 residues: CASSSPGQGSEKLFF. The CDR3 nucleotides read TGTGCCAGCAGTTCACCGGGACAGGGGTCTGAAAAACTGTTTTTT.

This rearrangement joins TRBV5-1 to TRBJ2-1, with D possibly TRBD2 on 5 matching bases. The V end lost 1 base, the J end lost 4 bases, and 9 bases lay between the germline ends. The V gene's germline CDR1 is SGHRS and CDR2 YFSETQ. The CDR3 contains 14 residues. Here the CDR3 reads CASSLNPGYNEQFF. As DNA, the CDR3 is TGCGCCAGCAGCTTGAACCCGGGGTACAATGAGCAGTTCTTC.

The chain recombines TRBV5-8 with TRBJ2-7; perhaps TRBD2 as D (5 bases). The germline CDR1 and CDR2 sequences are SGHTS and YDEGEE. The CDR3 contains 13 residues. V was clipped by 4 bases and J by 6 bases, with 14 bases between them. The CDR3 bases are TGTGCCAGCAGCGCAGGACTGGGTGGCGAGCAGTACTTC. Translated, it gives CASSAGLGGEQYF.

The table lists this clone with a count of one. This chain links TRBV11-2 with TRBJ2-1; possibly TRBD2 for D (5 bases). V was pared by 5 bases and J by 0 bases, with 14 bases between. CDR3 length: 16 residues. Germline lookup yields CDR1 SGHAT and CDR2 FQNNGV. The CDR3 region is CASSPLHGVSYNEQFF. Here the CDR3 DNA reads TGTGCCAGCAGCCCCCTCCACGGGGTCTCCTACAATGAGCAGTTCTTC.

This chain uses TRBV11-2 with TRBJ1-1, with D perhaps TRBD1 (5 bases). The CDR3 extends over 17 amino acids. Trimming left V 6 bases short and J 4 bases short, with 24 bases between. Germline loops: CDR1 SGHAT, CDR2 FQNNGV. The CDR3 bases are TGTGCCAGCAGGCGAGTGGGGTATAAGTCGGGGGGCACTGAAGCTTTCTTT. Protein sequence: CASRRVGYKSGGTEAFF.

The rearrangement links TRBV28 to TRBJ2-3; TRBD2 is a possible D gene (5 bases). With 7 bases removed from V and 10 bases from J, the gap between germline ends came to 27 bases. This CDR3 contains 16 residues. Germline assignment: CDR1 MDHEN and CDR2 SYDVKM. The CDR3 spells CASNFDKLGSPHAQYF. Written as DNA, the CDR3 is TGTGCCAGCAATTTCGATAAACTAGGCTCACCGCACGCGCAGTATTTT.

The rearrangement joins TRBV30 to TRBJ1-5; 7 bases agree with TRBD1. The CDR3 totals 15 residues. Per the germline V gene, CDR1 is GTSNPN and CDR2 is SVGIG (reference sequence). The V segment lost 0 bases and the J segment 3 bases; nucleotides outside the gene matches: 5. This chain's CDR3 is CAWSVRRGVNQPQHF. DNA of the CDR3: TGTGCCTGGAGTGTACGCAGGGGGGTCAATCAGCCCCAGCATTTT.

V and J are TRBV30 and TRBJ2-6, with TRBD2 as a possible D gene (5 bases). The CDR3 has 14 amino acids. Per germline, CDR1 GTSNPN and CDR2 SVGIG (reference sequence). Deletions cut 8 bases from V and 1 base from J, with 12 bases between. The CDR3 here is CAGGSGSGANVLTF. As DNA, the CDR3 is TGTGCCGGTGGGTCGGGGTCTGGGGCCAACGTCCTGACTTTC.

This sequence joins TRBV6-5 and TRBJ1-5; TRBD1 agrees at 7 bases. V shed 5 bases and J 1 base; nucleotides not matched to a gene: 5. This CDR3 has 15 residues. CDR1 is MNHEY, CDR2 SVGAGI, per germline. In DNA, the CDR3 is TGTGCCAGCAGTATCGTACAGGGGAGCAATCAGCCCCAGCATTTT. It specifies CASSIVQGSNQPQHF.

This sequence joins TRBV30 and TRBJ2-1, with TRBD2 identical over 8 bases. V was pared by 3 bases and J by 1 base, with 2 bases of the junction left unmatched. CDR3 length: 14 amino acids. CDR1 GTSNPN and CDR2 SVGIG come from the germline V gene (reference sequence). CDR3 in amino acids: CAWSGRGSYNEQFF. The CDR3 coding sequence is TGTGCCTGGAGCGGGAGGGGATCCTACAATGAGCAGTTCTTC.

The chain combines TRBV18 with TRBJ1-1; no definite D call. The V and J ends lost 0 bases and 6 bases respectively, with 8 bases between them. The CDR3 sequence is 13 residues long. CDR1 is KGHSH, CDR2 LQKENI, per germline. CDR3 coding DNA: TGTGCCAGCTCACCACCGACCCGGGCTGAAGCTTTCTTT. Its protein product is CASSPPTRAEAFF.

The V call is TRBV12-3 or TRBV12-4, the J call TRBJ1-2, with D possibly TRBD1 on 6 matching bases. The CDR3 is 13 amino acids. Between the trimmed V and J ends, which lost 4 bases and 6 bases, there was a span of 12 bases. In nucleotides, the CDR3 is TGTGCCAGCAGTTCAGGGGCCTGGGATGGCTACACCTTC. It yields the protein CASSSGAWDGYTF.

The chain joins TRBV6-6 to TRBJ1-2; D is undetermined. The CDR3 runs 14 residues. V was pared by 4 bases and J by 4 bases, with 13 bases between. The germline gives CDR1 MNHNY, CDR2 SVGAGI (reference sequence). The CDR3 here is CASSSIEGVYGYTF. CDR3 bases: TGTGCCAGCAGTTCCATCGAGGGAGTCTATGGCTACACCTTC.

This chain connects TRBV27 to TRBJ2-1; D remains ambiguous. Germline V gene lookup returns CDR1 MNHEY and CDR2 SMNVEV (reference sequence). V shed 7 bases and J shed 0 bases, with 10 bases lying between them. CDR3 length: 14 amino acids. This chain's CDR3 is CASKEYSSYNEQFF. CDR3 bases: TGTGCCAGCAAAGAATATAGCTCCTACAATGAGCAGTTCTTC.

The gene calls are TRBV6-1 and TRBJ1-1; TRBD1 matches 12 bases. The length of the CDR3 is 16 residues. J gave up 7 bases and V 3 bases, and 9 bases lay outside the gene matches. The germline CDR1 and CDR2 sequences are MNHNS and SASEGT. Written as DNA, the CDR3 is TGTGCCAGCAGTGATGGTGGGGACAGGGGGCATAGTGAAGCTTTCTTT. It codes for CASSDGGDRGHSEAFF.

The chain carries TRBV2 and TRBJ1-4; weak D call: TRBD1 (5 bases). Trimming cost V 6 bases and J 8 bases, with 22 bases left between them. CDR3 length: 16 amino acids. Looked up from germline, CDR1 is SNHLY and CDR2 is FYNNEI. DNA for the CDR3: TGTGCCAGCAGCGAACGCGCCCCCGGGGCGGGGGAAAAACTGTTTTTT. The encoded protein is CASSERAPGAGEKLFF.